This TCR beta chain originates from a study of cytomegalovirus exposure and HLA in healthy donors. PCR was performed using 60 Vbeta and 13 Jbeta primers. The data were produced by immunoSEQ multiplex PCR, yet TCRdb's version contains in-frame clones alone and is incomplete. The data contain over 100,000 clones, approximately 71% of them singletons. Trimming at V came to 2 bases and at J to 0 bases, leaving 5 bases not matched to a gene. This CDR3 spans 16 amino acids. Germline CDR1 reads MDHEN; CDR2 reads SYDVKM. Concerning this clone itself: Antigen unknown.

Overall study findings and caveats: Confirmation in vitro established that a few CMV-associated chains were specific for CMV antigens.

The sequence came from a male donor in good health and CMV-seropositive. The sequencing sample was made of PBMCs. V gene TRBV28 combines with J gene TRBJ2-3, with 7 bases that match TRBD2. CDR3 in DNA: TGTGCCAGCAGTTTAGCGGCTAGCGGTAGCACAGATACGCAGTATTTT. Translating it yields CASSLAASGSTDTQYF.